This T cell receptor beta chain was obtained from a study of T cells in Graves' hyperthyroidism and ophthalmopathy. Study-level findings and limits: Patients with ophthalmopathy were separated from those with stable hyperthyroidism by a 13 V-J model.

Uncontrolled infection, other autoimmune disease, pregnancy or lactation led to exclusion. Diagnostic decisions used clinical symptoms, serum thyroxine and TRAb, thyroid ultrasound and orbital computed tomography. Germline V CDR1 and CDR2: SGHVS, FQNEAQ. This CDR3 has 14 residues. Trimming left V 4 bases short and J 7 bases short, with 11 bases between. Of note for this clonotype: Its antigen is not identified.

Amplified TCR beta CDR3 regions derived from RNA transcripts. HTBI primers were employed in a first-round RT-PCR of the TCR CDR3. MiXCR was run by TCRdb on the multiplex PCR reads, yielding one entry per CDR3 protein. The data contain 660,000 or so distinct CDR3 sequences, just under 45% of them singletons. The clonotype comes from an adult man with Graves' disease, either hyperthyroidism or ophthalmopathy (not recorded which). V and J are TRBV7-8 and TRBJ1-6; possible D gene TRBD1, 5 bases. Source material: peripheral blood or thyroid tissue (not recorded which). The DNA of the CDR3 is TGTGCCAGCAGCTCTTGGGGCGCGAATTCACCCCTCCACTTT. It yields the protein CASSSWGANSPLHF.